The 32 T cell receptor beta chains presented below share a single source sample, sequenced in a study of shared clonotypes between healthy human individuals. The repertoire was sequenced with immunoSEQ multiplex PCR; TCRdb's copy has only in-frame clones and lacks some. The sample holds 950,000 to 1,100,000 clones, 60% to 80% seen once. Sample: memory CD4+ T cells sorted from blood. Subset meaning: CD45RA-negative fraction. The receptor set was obtained from a man aged 18 to 29 in good health.

This rearrangement joins TRBV7-8 to TRBJ2-1; D gene ambiguous. The CDR3 covers 12 residues. Germline V CDR1 and CDR2: SGHVS, FQNEAQ. V was clipped by 2 bases and J by 8 bases, with 7 bases between them. The CDR3 here is CASSLSGYEQFF. CDR3 DNA: TGTGCCAGCAGCTTAAGTGGCTATGAGCAGTTCTTC.

This rearrangement joins TRBV4-2 to TRBJ1-1; 7 bases map to TRBD1. J was trimmed by 7 bases and V by 1 base; bases with no gene match: 9. Germline CDR1 is LGHNA and CDR2 is YNFKEQ. This CDR3 is 15 amino acids long. As DNA, the CDR3 is TGTGCCAGCAGCCAAGTGGCAGGGGGGCCGATTGAAGCTTTCTTT. Translation: CASSQVAGGPIEAFF.

The J gene is TRBJ1-5, the V gene TRBV21-1. TRBV21-1 is an annotated pseudogene. This CDR3 has 11 amino acids. CDR3: CARGEIQPQHF. CDR3 in DNA: TGTGCCAGAGGAGAAATCCAGCCCCAGCATTTT.

In regard to this clone: Other DNA sequences in this specimen translate into the identical CDR3. V gene TRBV6-5 combines with J gene TRBJ2-7; the D gene is possibly TRBD1 (6 bases). Germline-derived CDR1 and CDR2 are MNHEY and SVGAGI. V was pared by 0 bases and J by 3 bases, with 12 bases between. The CDR3 length is 15 residues. The CDR3 DNA follows: TGTGCCAGCAGTTACTCGCCACCAGGGGTCTACGAGCAGTACTTC. Residues: CASSYSPPGVYEQYF.

This clone came up many times. The rearrangement uses TRBV5-1 and TRBJ2-5; the D is unclear. Germline V CDR1 and CDR2: SGHRS, YFSETQ. Deletions cut 4 bases from V and 5 bases from J, with 18 bases between. The CDR3 sequence is 15 residues long. The CDR3 DNA is TGCGCCAGCAGCAACGGACCATCCGTACTGGAGACCCAGTACTTC. Its protein is CASSNGPSVLETQYF.

The chain uses TRBV2 and TRBJ1-5, with 10 bases aligning to TRBD1. CDR3 length equals 15 residues. The ends lost 1 base at V and 6 bases at J; junction bases unmatched: 3. Germline lookup yields CDR1 SNHLY and CDR2 FYNNEI. DNA for the CDR3: TGTGCCAGCAGTGAAGGCGGGGACAGGGGTCAGCCCCAGCATTTT. Protein product: CASSEGGDRGQPQHF.

To note about this clone: A much larger clone differs by one base, so this may be a read error. This chain joins TRBV5-8 and TRBJ1-3; no reliable D call. Germline assignment: CDR1 SGHTS and CDR2 YDEGEE. Trimming cost V 1 base and J 4 bases, with 3 bases left between them. The CDR3 totals 12 residues. CDR3 residues: CASSLNGNTIYF. The DNA of the CDR3 is TGTGCCAGCAGCTTGAACGGAAACACCATATATTTT.

The chain has TRBV18 and TRBJ2-5; D call uncertain. V was trimmed by 4 bases and J by 2 bases, leaving 23 bases between them. Per the germline V gene, CDR1 is KGHSH and CDR2 is LQKENI. The CDR3 is 18 amino acids. The CDR3 sequence: CASSRYTILGGEQETQYF. CDR3 coding DNA: TGTGCCAGCTCACGGTATACAATACTTGGTGGGGAACAAGAGACCCAGTACTTC.

J is TRBJ2-3 and V is TRBV7-2, with D tentatively TRBD1 (5 bases). The CDR3 is 14 residues long. Trimming shortened V by 8 bases and J by 0 bases, and 12 bases separated the two germline ends. Looked up from germline, CDR1 is SGHTA and CDR2 is FQGNSA. The CDR3 is CASRPRTSTDTQYF. In DNA, the CDR3 is TGTGCCAGCCGACCCCGGACAAGCACAGATACGCAGTATTTT.

The chain recombines TRBV4-3 with TRBJ1-1; D possibly corresponds to TRBD1 (5 bases). The CDR3 consists of 17 residues. Germline CDR1 is LGHNA and CDR2 is YSLEER. Trimming removed 0 bases at V and 7 bases at J, with 21 bases between. The CDR3 nucleotides read TGCGCCAGCAGCCAAGATCTTCCCGGTGGGGGTCAGGTTGAAGCTTTCTTT. Encoded protein: CASSQDLPGGGQVEAFF.

The rearrangement links TRBV19 to TRBJ2-3, with TRBD2 matching 8 bases. V gave up 5 bases and J gave up 5 bases; unmatched junction bases: 12. CDR3 size: 16 residues. CDR1 and CDR2 from the germline V gene are LNHDA and SQIVND (reference sequence). The CDR3 here is CASSSSPAGARDTQYF. The CDR3 DNA sequence: TGTGCCAGTAGTTCGTCCCCAGCGGGAGCTCGAGATACGCAGTATTTT.

The rearrangement links TRBV30 to TRBJ1-1, with 9 nucleotides matching TRBD1. This CDR3 contains 16 residues. Trimming cost V 3 bases and J 4 bases; bases outside gene matches: 12. The germline CDR1 and CDR2 sequences are GTSNPN and SVGIG (reference sequence). CDR3 nucleotides: TGTGCCTGGAGGACAGGGGGGTCTTTTTTCGGCACTGAAGCTTTCTTT. Translated, it gives CAWRTGGSFFGTEAFF.

The chain uses TRBV10-2 and TRBJ2-3; 8 nucleotides align to TRBD2. This CDR3 is 15 amino acids long. Germline V gene lookup returns CDR1 WSHSY and CDR2 SAAADI. J lost 2 bases, V lost 2 bases, and 3 bases had no gene match. In DNA, the CDR3 is TGCGCCAGCAGTGAGATGGGACTAGACACAGATACGCAGTATTTT. It codes for CASSEMGLDTDTQYF.

This clone was found once. The V call is TRBV2, the J call TRBJ2-2, with D tentatively TRBD1 (6 bases). The germline V gene encodes CDR1 SNHLY and CDR2 FYNNEI. V was cut by 2 bases and J by 5 bases, with 9 bases left in between. CDR3 size: 14 residues. CDR3 DNA: TGTGCCAGCAGTGAACAGGGGTGGACCGGGGAGCTGTTTTTT. Its protein is CASSEQGWTGELFF.

The chain links TRBV19 to TRBJ1-5; D is ambiguous. This CDR3 contains 14 residues. CDR1 and CDR2 (germline): LNHDA, SQIVND (reference sequence). Trimming stripped 4 bases from V and 9 bases from J, with 16 bases between. DNA of the CDR3: TGTGCCAGTAGTAATGACATCGGTTCATCGCCCCAGCATTTT. It yields the protein CASSNDIGSSPQHF.

On this clone: Other DNA sequences in the sample encode the same CDR3. The chain uses TRBV5-6 and TRBJ1-4, with D uncertain. Trimming cost V 0 bases and J 6 bases, with 3 bases left between them. From germline, CDR1 is SGHDT and CDR2 YYEEEE. The CDR3 runs 12 residues. The CDR3 loop is CASSLGHEKLFF. CDR3 coding DNA: TGTGCCAGCAGCTTGGGCCATGAAAAACTGTTTTTT. Combining the CDR3 with reference TRBV5-6 and TRBJ1-4 gives the whole variable domain DAGVTQSPTHLIKTRGQQVTLRCSPKSGHDTVSWYQQALGQGPQFIFQYYEEEERQRGNFPDRFSGHQFPNYSSELNVNALLLGDSALYLCASSLGHEKLFFGSGTQLSVL.

In its sample, this clone was seen a few times. The V gene is TRBV25-1, the J gene TRBJ2-3; no definite D call. The germline V and J ends were trimmed by 7 bases and 7 bases, with 9 bases remaining between them. The germline V gene has CDR1 MGHDK and CDR2 SYGVNS. The CDR3 covers 11 residues. The CDR3 protein is CASKARHTQYF. The CDR3 nucleotides read TGTGCCAGCAAGGCGAGGCATACGCAGTATTTT.

The sample holds many counts of this clone. The genes are TRBV5-5 and TRBJ1-2; D unclear. Germline V gives CDR1 SGHKS, CDR2 YYEKEE (reference sequence). The CDR3 consists of 15 residues. The V gene lost 4 bases and the J gene lost 8 bases, with 21 bases spanning the gap. As DNA, the CDR3 is TGTGCCAGCAGCGCGAGCCCGGGAGAATTTGTGGGCTACACCTTC. Translation: CASSASPGEFVGYTF.

In DNA form, the CDR3 reads TGCGCCAGCAGCTTGGAAGGGGGCGGGAGTCAAGAGACCCAGTACTTC. This encodes CASSLEGGGSQETQYF. The V call is TRBV5-1, the J call TRBJ2-5, with D tentatively TRBD1 or TRBD2 (7 bases each). V lost 0 bases and J lost 2, with 14 bases in between. Germline CDR1 is SGHRS and CDR2 is YFSETQ. The length of the CDR3 is 16 residues.

The chain combines TRBV19 with TRBJ2-1, with D possibly matching TRBD2 (5 bases). This CDR3 spans 15 amino acids. CDR1 LNHDA and CDR2 SQIVND come from the germline V gene (reference sequence). V gave up 6 bases and J gave up 3 bases, with 15 bases separating them. CDR3 nucleotides: TGTGCCAGTAGCTTACAGCCCCGGGGCTACAATGAGCAGTTCTTC. This encodes CASSLQPRGYNEQFF.

The chain links TRBV2 to TRBJ1-1; 7 bases agree with TRBD1. Germline lookup yields CDR1 SNHLY and CDR2 FYNNEI. The CDR3 runs 13 residues. V lost 10 bases, J lost 0 bases, and 5 bases stayed unmatched. The CDR3: CATGDSMNTEAFF. The CDR3 DNA sequence: TGTGCCACTGGGGACAGCATGAACACTGAAGCTTTCTTT.

This clone was seen a few times. The genes are TRBV6-1 and TRBJ1-6; weak D call: TRBD1 (5 bases). The CDR3 is 16 residues long. V gave up 2 bases and J gave up 8 bases, with 16 bases separating them. Germline-derived CDR1 and CDR2 are MNHNS and SASEGT. CDR3 nucleotides: TGTGCCAGCAGTGAACTCGTGGGGGGACGAGATTCACCCCTCCACTTT. This encodes CASSELVGGRDSPLHF.

This clone was seen a single time. The rearrangement links TRBV9 to TRBJ2-1; no clear D. This CDR3 spans 15 amino acids. Trimming took 0 bases from V and 2 from J, leaving 9 bases between them. Germline lookup yields CDR1 SGDLS and CDR2 YYNGEE. The CDR3 loop is CASSVGLGTYNEQFF. Here the CDR3 DNA reads TGTGCCAGCAGCGTAGGGCTGGGGACCTACAATGAGCAGTTCTTC.

This sequence joins TRBV7-2 and TRBJ1-5; D unclear. V dropped 2 bases and J dropped 4 bases, with 12 bases sitting between them. The germline V gene has CDR1 SGHTA and CDR2 FQGNSA. The CDR3 extends over 15 amino acids. This CDR3 reads CASSLLRGSNQPQHF. The CDR3 DNA is TGTGCCAGCAGCTTATTAAGAGGATCGAATCAGCCCCAGCATTTT.

The chain is built from TRBV5-1 and TRBJ1-2; 12 bases fit TRBD1. Germline V gene data show CDR1 as SGHRS and CDR2 as YFSETQ. After removal of 4 bases from V and 1 base from J, the junction contained 11 bases not matched to a gene. CDR3 length equals 18 residues. The CDR3 reads CASSPSPGQGAGNYGYTF. The CDR3 coding sequence is TGCGCCAGCAGCCCCTCACCGGGACAGGGGGCAGGTAACTATGGCTACACCTTC.

The chain is built from TRBV7-2 and TRBJ1-2; D may be TRBD1 (5 bases). The ends were cut back, 5 bases at V and 4 bases at J, with 17 bases in the middle. The CDR3 extends over 15 amino acids. CDR1 is SGHTA and CDR2 is FQGNSA in the germline V gene. As DNA, the CDR3 is TGTGCCAGCAGCCAGAGACCGGGACGGATCTATGGCTACACCTTC. It codes for CASSQRPGRIYGYTF.

The J gene is TRBJ1-3, the V gene TRBV5-1; D gene ambiguous. With 6 bases removed from V and 0 bases from J, the gap between germline ends came to 16 bases. CDR3 length equals 16 residues. Per the germline V gene, CDR1 is SGHRS and CDR2 is YFSETQ. In DNA, the CDR3 is TGCGCCAGCACTCCGGGGAGCGGGAGCTCTGGAAACACCATATATTTT. Translation: CASTPGSGSSGNTIYF.

This clone was found once. The chain uses TRBV7-2 and TRBJ1-1; no definite D call. The CDR3 contains 15 residues. Deletions cut 3 bases from V and 2 bases from J, with 13 bases between. Germline V gene data show CDR1 as SGHTA and CDR2 as FQGNSA. CDR3 DNA: TGTGCCAGCAGCTTCCGGGCCCAGCCTAACACTGAAGCTTTCTTT. This gives the protein CASSFRAQPNTEAFF. The whole variable domain, remainder taken from reference TRBV7-2 and TRBJ1-1, is GAGVSQSPSNKVTEKGKDVELRCDPISGHTALYWYRQSLGQGLEFLIYFQGNSAPDKSGLPSDRFSAERTGGSVSTLTIQRTQQEDSAVYLCASSFRAQPNTEAFFGQGTRLTVV.

This chain links TRBV27 with TRBJ1-4; D uncertain. The CDR3 has 15 amino acids. Germline V gene data show CDR1 as MNHEY and CDR2 as SMNVEV (reference sequence). Trimming took off 10 bases at V and 3 bases at J, with 18 bases between the two ends. CDR3 residues: CATMGAGGANEKLFF. CDR3 in DNA: TGTGCCACGATGGGTGCCGGTGGAGCTAATGAAAAACTGTTTTTT.

CDR3 in amino acids: CASSETGGGFNEQFF. CDR3 DNA sequence: TGCGCCAGCAGCGAGACAGGGGGCGGCTTCAATGAGCAGTTCTTC. This sequence joins TRBV10-1 and TRBJ2-1; 10 bases fit TRBD1. The CDR3 loop spans 15 amino acids. Trimming cost V 6 bases and J 6 bases; bases outside gene matches: 8. Germline CDR1 and CDR2: WNHNN and SYGVQD (reference sequence).

This clone has more than one count but fewer than ten. The CDR3 here is CASSMSTGLPPSYGYTF. For the CDR3, the DNA is TGTGCCAGTAGTATGAGCACGGGACTGCCACCCTCCTATGGCTACACCTTC. V usage is TRBV19 and J usage is TRBJ1-2, with D maybe TRBD1 (5 bases). The CDR3 has 17 amino acids. V lost 3 bases and J lost 4, with 21 bases in between. Germline values: CDR1 LNHDA, CDR2 SQIVND (reference sequence).

This chain connects TRBV27 to TRBJ2-7, with D unresolved. V was pared by 4 bases and J by 6 bases, with 10 bases between. From germline, CDR1 is MNHEY and CDR2 SMNVEV (reference sequence). The CDR3 has 12 amino acids. The CDR3 loop is CASSSFSGEQYF. CDR3 in DNA: TGTGCCAGCAGTTCTTTCTCAGGCGAGCAGTACTTC.